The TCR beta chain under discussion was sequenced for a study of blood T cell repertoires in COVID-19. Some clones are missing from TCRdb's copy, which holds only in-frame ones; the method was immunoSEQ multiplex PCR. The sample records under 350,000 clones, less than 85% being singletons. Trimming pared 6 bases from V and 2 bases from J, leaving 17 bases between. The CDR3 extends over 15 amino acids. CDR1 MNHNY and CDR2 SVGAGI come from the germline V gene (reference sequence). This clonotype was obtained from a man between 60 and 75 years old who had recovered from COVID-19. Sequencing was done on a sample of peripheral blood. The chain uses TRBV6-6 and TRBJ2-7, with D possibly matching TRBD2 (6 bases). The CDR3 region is CASRRWGGETYEQYF. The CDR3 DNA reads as TGTGCCAGCAGACGGTGGGGCGGGGAGACCTACGAGCAGTACTTC.